This TCR beta chain was recorded in a study of cytomegalovirus exposure and HLA in healthy donors. Sequencing was performed with immunoSEQ multiplex PCR; in TCRdb, only in-frame clones are kept and a portion is missing. The data contain around 100,000 clones, roughly 95% of them singletons. Details on this clone: What it binds is unknown.

The CDR3 covers 14 residues. V dropped 2 bases and J dropped 4; count of bases not matched to a gene: 5. Germline V gene sequence: CDR1 SGDLS, CDR2 YYNGEE. Study-wide results and caveats: Three chains tied to CMV proved CMV antigen-specific in vitro. Cytomegalovirus-associated status was assigned to approximately 160 TCR beta chains. Rare TCR sequences dominated, though some public TCRs recurred in many donors. The classifier was said to identify cytomegalovirus status with high specificity and sensitivity.

This clonotype was obtained from a woman aged 18-30 years in good health and CMV-seronegative. Sequencing was carried out using PBMCs. V gene TRBV9 combines with J gene TRBJ1-2; 7 nucleotides agree with TRBD1. The CDR3 is CASSVDRAGYGYTF. In DNA form, the CDR3 reads TGTGCCAGCAGCGTTGACAGGGCTGGCTATGGCTACACCTTC. The full variable domain, with the rest looked up from reference TRBV9 and TRBJ1-2, is DSGVTQTPKHLITATGQRVTLRCSPRSGDLSVYWYQQSLDQGLQFLIQYYNGEERAKGNILERFSAQQFPDLHSELNLSSLELGDSALYFCASSVDRAGYGYTFGSGTRLTVV.